Listed below are T cell receptor beta chains from one sample, sequenced in a study of blood T cell repertoires in COVID-19. Profiled with immunoSEQ multiplex PCR; TCRdb holds only in-frame clones, not every one. The sample contains under 250,000 clones, 80% to 95% of which appear only once. The material sequenced was peripheral blood. Receptors originate from a man aged 55 to 70 with COVID-19, enrolled during active disease. Each CDR3 is given with its conserved first and last residue. The order of the fields is J gene, V gene, D gene, clone size, CDR3 protein, CDR3 DNA. D genes are given only for firm matches. Rows give clone size only sometimes, using once, few, many, or a class for an expanded clone.

TRBJ2-2 TRBV13 - once CASSSGTGTTTGELFF TGTGCCAGCAGCTCCGGTACCGGGACAACCACCGGGGAGCTGTTTTTT
TRBJ1-1 TRBV18 - - CASSPGRLNTEAFF TGTGCCAGCTCCCCGGGGAGATTGAACACTGAAGCTTTCTTT
TRBJ2-3 TRBV21-1 - - CASSEGTSGVHSTDTQYF TGTGCCAGCAGCGAGGGGACTAGCGGGGTACATAGCACAGATACGCAGTATTTT
TRBJ1-5 TRBV4-1 TRBD1 few CASSHPTGGGGSNQPQHF TGCGCCAGCAGCCATCCCACAGGGGGCGGAGGAAGCAATCAGCCCCAGCATTTT
TRBJ1-2 TRBV24-1 - - CATSDAGINYGYTF TGTGCCACCAGTGACGCAGGGATTAACTATGGCTACACCTTC
TRBJ1-1 TRBV12-3/TRBV12-4 - - CASSFTANTEAFF TGTGCCAGCAGTTTTACAGCGAACACTGAAGCTTTCTTT
TRBJ1-5 TRBV5-6 - - CASSLRQWGNQPQHF TGTGCCAGCAGCTTGCGACAGTGGGGAAATCAGCCCCAGCATTTT
TRBJ1-1 TRBV3-1/TRBV3-2 - - CASSQLHLNTEAFF TGTGCCAGCAGCCAATTACACCTGAACACTGAAGCTTTCTTT
TRBJ1-5 TRBV19 - - CASSLRDSNQPQHF TGTGCCAGTAGTCTGAGGGATAGCAATCAGCCCCAGCATTTT
TRBJ2-5 TRBV12-5 TRBD2 - CASGLGTSGFKTQYF TGTGCTAGTGGTCTCGGGACTAGCGGGTTCAAGACCCAGTACTTC
TRBJ2-5 TRBV9 - - CASSVSQAQETQYF TGTGCCAGCAGCGTGAGTCAGGCCCAAGAGACCCAGTACTTC
TRBJ1-2 TRBV9 TRBD1 - CASSAGQAANYGYTF TGTGCCAGCAGCGCCGGACAGGCAGCTAACTATGGCTACACCTTC
TRBJ1-2 TRBV27 TRBD1 - CASSKTGTGGGYTF TGTGCCAGCAGCAAAACCGGGACAGGGGGAGGCTACACCTTC
TRBJ2-1 TRBV24-1 TRBD2 once CATSDGLAVQFF TGTGCCACCAGCGACGGACTAGCGGTCCAGTTCTTC
TRBJ2-3 TRBV21-1 - - CASSKIELFCTDTQYF TGTGCCAGCAGCAAAATCGAACTTTTTTGCACAGATACGCAGTATTTT
TRBJ2-7 TRBV13 - - CASSLGGGYEQYF TGTGCCAGCAGCTTAGGAGGGGGCTACGAGCAGTACTTC
TRBJ2-1 TRBV15 TRBD2 - CATSRGGSSYNEQFF TGTGCCACCAGCAGGGGGGGGAGCTCCTACAATGAGCAGTTCTTC